This T cell receptor beta chain was observed in a study of OX40 agonist ivuxolimab in advanced cancers. Study-wide background: Patients received the agonistic anti-OX40 (CD134) antibody ivuxolimab.

Turning to this clone: The antigen is undetermined.

Repertoires were generated with immunoSEQ multiplex PCR, while TCRdb's copy carries only in-frame clones and drops some. The sample contains tens of thousands of clones, 80% to 90% of which appear only once. The study's findings and limits: On average, CD8+ T cells had more expanded clones than CD4+.

CDR3 length: 14 residues. Germline values: CDR1 SGHRS, CDR2 YFSETQ. Deletions cut 0 bases from V and 2 bases from J, with 9 bases between. The TCR sequence derives from an adult with an advanced solid tumor such as melanoma, head and neck, liver or kidney cancer. The rearrangement uses TRBV5-1 and TRBJ2-7; D possibly matches TRBD1 or TRBD2 (5 bases each). This specimen was CD4+ or CD8+ T cells sorted from blood, taken in a trial of the OX40 agonist ivuxolimab. The CDR3 is CASSLALGAYEQYF. The CDR3 nucleotides are TGCGCCAGCAGCTTGGCCCTGGGGGCCTACGAGCAGTACTTC.